This entry lists 8 T cell receptor beta chains sequenced from one sample in a study of shared clonotypes between healthy human individuals. The method was immunoSEQ multiplex PCR; TCRdb's version includes in-frame clones alone and lacks a portion of them. The table shows a few million clones, with 93% occurring only once. CD8 cells classed as naive were CD45RO-negative and positively selected for CCR7, excluding terminally differentiated effector memory CD45RA+ cells. Sequencing was done on a sample of naive CD8+ T cells from PBMCs. The source is a man in his late teens or twenties in good health. Some clones in this sample may be carry-over from other donors' samples.

The rearrangement uses TRBV28 and TRBJ1-1; no clear D. The CDR3 is 14 residues long. The germline V gene has CDR1 MDHEN and CDR2 SYDVKM. Between the trimmed V and J ends, which lost 2 bases and 3 bases, there was a span of 10 bases. The CDR3 region is CASSLEVTHTEAFF. CDR3 nucleotides: TGTGCCAGCAGTTTAGAGGTAACGCACACTGAAGCTTTCTTT.

This clone has a single count. The chain links TRBV7-8 to TRBJ1-4; tentatively, D is TRBD1 (5 bases). Germline V gene sequence: CDR1 SGHVS, CDR2 FQNEAQ. There are 16 residues in the CDR3. V lost 2 bases, J lost 8 bases, and 18 bases lay in between. CDR3 bases: TGTGCCAGCAGCTTATATCCGGGGCAACGGTTGGAAAAACTGTTTTTT. This encodes CASSLYPGQRLEKLFF.

The J gene is TRBJ2-7, the V gene TRBV6-1; D is ambiguous. The CDR3 has 13 residues. V was cut by 4 bases and J by 3 bases, with 10 bases left in between. CDR1 and CDR2 (germline): MNHNS, SASEGT. DNA for the CDR3: TGTGCCAGCAGTGCGGCAGAGCGCTACGAGCAGTACTTC. This codes for CASSAAERYEQYF.

With respect to this clone: This same CDR3 is encoded by further DNA sequences in the sample. J is TRBJ2-3 and V is TRBV27; no clear D. V dropped 2 bases and J dropped 1 base, with 4 bases sitting between them. CDR1 is MNHEY and CDR2 is SMNVEV in the germline V gene (reference sequence). The CDR3 contains 13 residues. The CDR3 here is CASSLIGTDTQYF. CDR3 in DNA: TGTGCCAGCAGTTTAATCGGCACAGATACGCAGTATTTT.

Remarks on this clone: Other DNA sequences in this sample translate to the same CDR3. This chain joins TRBV5-1 and TRBJ1-1, with D unresolved. Per the germline V gene, CDR1 is SGHRS and CDR2 is YFSETQ. The V end lost 0 bases, the J end lost 1 base, and 7 bases lay between the germline ends. This CDR3 has 14 amino acids. The CDR3 here is CASSLGTGNTEAFF. As DNA, the CDR3 is TGCGCCAGCAGCTTGGGGACCGGGAACACTGAAGCTTTCTTT.

Concerning this clone: Additional DNA sequences in this sample encode the identical CDR3. The V call is TRBV25-1, the J call TRBJ2-7; D assignment may be TRBD1 or TRBD2 (5 bases each). The CDR3 contains 13 residues. Trimming shortened V by 1 base and J by 3 bases, and 7 bases separated the two germline ends. The germline V gene encodes CDR1 MGHDK and CDR2 SYGVNS. The CDR3 region is CASSEFGGYEQYF. CDR3 in DNA: TGTGCCAGCAGTGAATTTGGGGGCTACGAGCAGTACTTC.

As concerns this clone: The same CDR3 also results from other DNA sequences found in this sample. The chain carries TRBV19 and TRBJ1-1, with TRBD1 identical over 9 bases. Losses at the gene ends were 3 bases for V and 1 base for J; bases not matched to a gene: 3. Germline V CDR1 and CDR2: LNHDA, SQIVND (reference sequence). The CDR3 consists of 15 residues. CDR3 in amino acids: CASSIDRGANTEAFF. CDR3 DNA: TGTGCCAGTAGTATCGACAGGGGGGCGAACACTGAAGCTTTCTTT. Based on the CDR3 plus reference TRBV19 and TRBJ1-1, the full variable domain is DGGITQSPKYLFRKEGQNVTLSCEQNLNHDAMYWYRQDPGQGLRLIYYSQIVNDFQKGDIAEGYSVSREKKESFPLTVTSAQKNPTAFYLCASSIDRGANTEAFFGQGTRLTVV.

This sequence joins TRBV15 and TRBJ2-6; D may be TRBD1 (6 bases). The CDR3 contains 17 residues. CDR1 LNHNV and CDR2 YYDKDF come from the germline V gene (reference sequence). V was trimmed by 5 bases and J by 0 bases, leaving 14 bases between them. The CDR3 DNA sequence: TGTGCCACCAGCCTGGGGACAAACCCCTCTGGGGCCAACGTCCTGACTTTC. Translation gives CATSLGTNPSGANVLTF.